Following are 10 T cell receptor beta chains from one sample sequenced in a study of molecular identifiers for immune sequencing clone quantification. Each CDR3 protein is one row after TCRdb ran MiXCR on the PCR reads. The top ten hold about 0.99% of the sample, which has more than 95,000 distinct CDR3 sequences, roughly 24% seen once. The sample comprised naive CD8+ T cells from blood, with Jurkat cell RNA spiked in. Indicated subset: FACS-sorted CD8+CD4-CCR7+CD45RA+ naive T cells. Receptors were obtained from a human donor in good health. Some libraries in this study had Jurkat cell RNA spiked in.

This clonotype was counted at least ten times. This chain links TRBV7-2 with TRBJ2-1, with D possibly being TRBD1 or TRBD2 (5 bases each). The germline V gene encodes CDR1 SGHTA and CDR2 FQGNSA. V was pared by 4 bases and J by 3 bases, with 13 bases between. This CDR3 contains 15 residues. The CDR3 nucleotides read TGTGCCAGCAGCTCCGTCAGTGGGGGCTACAATGAGCAGTTCTTC. Protein sequence: CASSSVSGGYNEQFF.

A remark on this clonotype: This may be a read error: a much more frequent sequence differs by one nucleotide. The chain couples TRBV5-1 to TRBJ2-3; a weak D match, TRBD1 (5 bases). Looked up from germline, CDR1 is SGHRS and CDR2 is YFSETQ. The CDR3 sequence is 14 residues long. Trimming took off 4 bases at V and 4 bases at J, with 13 bases between the two ends. The CDR3: CASSVTDVSDTQYF. CDR3 nucleotide sequence: TGCGCCAGCAGCGTGACAGATGTATCAGATACGCAGTATTTT.

This clonotype occurred many times. CDR3 DNA: TGTGCCAGCACACCGGGGGGGGGAGTGGAGTCGAACACCGGGGAGCTGTTTTTT. Protein sequence: CASTPGGGVESNTGELFF. The rearrangement links TRBV6-6 to TRBJ2-2, with 8 bases that match TRBD2. The V segment lost 7 bases and the J segment 0 bases; nucleotides outside the gene matches: 13. The CDR3 has 18 residues. Germline values: CDR1 MNHNY, CDR2 SVGAGI (reference sequence).

Details on this clonotype: Given a much more abundant clone one base away, this may be a read error. The CDR3 DNA is TGTGCCAGCAGCCCGTGGACTAACAATGAGCAGATCTTC. Its protein product is CASSPWTNNEQIF. The rearrangement joins TRBV9 to TRBJ2-1; weak D call: TRBD2 (6 bases). In germline, CDR1 is SGDLS, CDR2 YYNGEE. The CDR3 loop spans 13 amino acids.

A remark on this clonotype: This clone may be a read error of a much larger clone one base away. The V gene is TRBV13, the J gene TRBJ1-4; TRBD1 is a possible D gene (5 bases). The CDR3 runs to 13 residues. Looked up from germline, CDR1 is PRHDT and CDR2 is FYEKMQ (reference sequence). The germline V and J ends were trimmed by 7 bases and 8 bases, with 14 bases remaining between them. The CDR3 spells CASILAREEKLFF. The CDR3 coding sequence is TGTGCCAGCATCTTGGCCAGGGAAGAAAAACTGTTTTTT.

The chain joins TRBV28 to TRBJ2-7; D possibly matches TRBD1 or TRBD2 (6 bases each). The germline gives CDR1 MDHEN, CDR2 SYDVKM. The CDR3 length is 15 residues. Trimming took off 3 bases at V and 9 bases at J, with 21 bases between the two ends. The CDR3 is CASSFIPGASAGQYF. CDR3 bases: TGTGCCAGCAGTTTTATTCCGGGGGCATCCGCGGGGCAGTACTTC.

This clonotype is a singleton in its sample. The V call is TRBV19, the J call TRBJ2-7; TRBD1 aligns across 7 bases. CDR1 and CDR2 from the germline V gene are LNHDA and SQIVND (reference sequence). This CDR3 comprises 13 residues. The trim removed 5 bases at V and 3 bases at J, leaving 4 bases unmatched. CDR3: CASSEAGGYEQYF. The CDR3 DNA sequence: TGTGCCAGTAGTGAGGCAGGGGGCTACGAGCAGTACTTC.

The chain has TRBV27 and TRBJ2-7; no clear D. The CDR3 loop spans 18 amino acids. The germline CDR1 and CDR2 sequences are MNHEY and SMNVEV (reference sequence). Trimming took off 6 bases at V and 2 bases at J, with 26 bases between the two ends. CDR3 residues: CASSPIVSRIGHAYEQYF. DNA of the CDR3: TGTGCCAGCAGCCCGATTGTTTCTCGTATAGGGCATGCCTACGAGCAGTACTTC.

This sequence joins TRBV20-1 and TRBJ2-3, with D perhaps TRBD2 (5 bases). V lost 0 bases to trimming and J lost 5 bases, with 18 bases between them. Germline CDR1 and CDR2: DFQATT and SNEGSKA (reference sequence). The CDR3 extends over 16 amino acids. CDR3 loop: CSARDLAGLVGDTQYF. CDR3 bases: TGCAGTGCTAGAGATTTGGCGGGTCTAGTGGGAGATACGCAGTATTTT.

As to this clonotype: One junction end does not reproduce the germline sequence, and a read error may be involved. The J gene is TRBJ2-3, the V gene TRBV4-1; the D is unclear. This CDR3 has 13 residues. Germline CDR1 MGHRA, CDR2 YSYEKL. The CDR3 DNA is TGCGCCAACAGCCCACGGTCGTCGCATACGCCGTATTTT. It encodes CANSPRSSHTPYF.